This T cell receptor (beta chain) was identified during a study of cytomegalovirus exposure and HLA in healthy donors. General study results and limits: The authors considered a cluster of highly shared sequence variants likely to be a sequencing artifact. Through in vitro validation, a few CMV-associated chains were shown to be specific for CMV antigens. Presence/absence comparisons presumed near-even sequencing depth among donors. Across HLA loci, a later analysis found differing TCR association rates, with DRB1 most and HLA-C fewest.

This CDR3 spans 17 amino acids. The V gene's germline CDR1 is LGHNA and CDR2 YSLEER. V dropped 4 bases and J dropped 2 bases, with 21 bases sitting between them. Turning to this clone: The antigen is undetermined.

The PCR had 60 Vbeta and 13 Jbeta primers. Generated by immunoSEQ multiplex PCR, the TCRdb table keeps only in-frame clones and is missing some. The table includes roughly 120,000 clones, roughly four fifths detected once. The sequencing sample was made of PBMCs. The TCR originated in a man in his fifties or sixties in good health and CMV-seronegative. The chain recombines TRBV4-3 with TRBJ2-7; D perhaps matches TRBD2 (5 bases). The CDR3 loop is CASSRESRGNDAYEQYF. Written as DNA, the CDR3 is TGCGCCAGCAGCCGCGAGTCCAGAGGGAACGACGCCTACGAGCAGTACTTC.